Listed below are T cell receptor beta chains from one sample, sequenced in a study of CD8 T cells in ankylosing spondylitis. From the 5' RACE reads, TCRdb called clonotypes with MiXCR, one entry per CDR3 protein. The sample holds 200,000 to 250,000 distinct CDR3 sequences, 8% to 9% seen once. Sequencing input: blood, either unsorted or a sorted T cell fraction (not recorded which). The receptors stem from a female donor with ankylosing spondylitis or in good health (not recorded which). CDR3s include the opening cysteine and the closing phenylalanine or tryptophan. The D gene is left open where the match is weak. Size values are once, few and many counts, or a class for expanded clones, and some rows have none.

clone size: many; V gene: TRBV20-1; J gene: TRBJ2-2; D gene: -; CDR3 DNA: TGCAGTGCTACTCCCCCGGGACCAAACACCGGGGAGCTGTTTTTT; CDR3 protein: CSATPPGPNTGELFF
clone size: many; V gene: TRBV15; J gene: TRBJ2-1; D gene: TRBD2; CDR3 DNA: TGTGCCACCAGCTTGGGACTAGCGGATTACAATGAGCAGTTCTTC; CDR3 protein: CATSLGLADYNEQFF
clone size: many; V gene: TRBV7-8; J gene: TRBJ2-1; D gene: -; CDR3 DNA: TGTGCCAGCAGCCTAGAGGGGACGGTCTGGGATGAGCAGTTCTTC; CDR3 protein: CASSLEGTVWDEQFF
clone size: -; V gene: TRBV7-3; J gene: TRBJ2-1; D gene: -; CDR3 DNA: TGTGCCAGCAGCATAAGCGGCCGAACAAATGAGCAGTTCTTC; CDR3 protein: CASSISGRTNEQFF
clone size: few; V gene: TRBV7-9; J gene: TRBJ2-3; D gene: -; CDR3 DNA: TGTGCCAGCAGCTTAGAGATGTCTAAAGGGGCAGATACGCAGTATTTT; CDR3 protein: CASSLEMSKGADTQYF
clone size: many; V gene: TRBV5-1; J gene: TRBJ2-1; D gene: -; CDR3 DNA: TGCGCCAGCAGCTTGGGACTACCTACCAATGAGCAGTTCTTC; CDR3 protein: CASSLGLPTNEQFF
clone size: many; V gene: TRBV2; J gene: TRBJ1-2; D gene: -; CDR3 DNA: TGTGCCAGCACAACAGACTGGAACTATGGCTACACCTTC; CDR3 protein: CASTTDWNYGYTF
clone size: -; V gene: TRBV6-2/TRBV6-3; J gene: TRBJ2-7; D gene: -; CDR3 DNA: TGTGCCAGCACTGATATACAGGGAGACGAGCAGTACTTC; CDR3 protein: CASTDIQGDEQYF
clone size: many; V gene: TRBV5-1; J gene: TRBJ2-1; D gene: TRBD1; CDR3 DNA: TGCGCCAGCAGCCTGACAGGGTTTGGAGATGAGCAGTTCTTC; CDR3 protein: CASSLTGFGDEQFF
clone size: many; V gene: TRBV20-1; J gene: TRBJ2-2; D gene: TRBD2; CDR3 DNA: TGCAGTGCTAGGACTAGCGGGATCACCGGGGAGCTGTTTTTT; CDR3 protein: CSARTSGITGELFF
clone size: many; V gene: TRBV12-3/TRBV12-4; J gene: TRBJ1-1; D gene: TRBD1; CDR3 DNA: TGTGCCAGCACCAGGGGGCGCACTGAAGCTTTCTTT; CDR3 protein: CASTRGRTEAFF
clone size: -; V gene: TRBV30; J gene: TRBJ2-1; D gene: -; CDR3 DNA: TGTGCCTGGGGCAGAGCCTACAATGAGCAGTTCTTC; CDR3 protein: CAWGRAYNEQFF
clone size: many; V gene: TRBV6-2/TRBV6-3; J gene: TRBJ2-7; D gene: -; CDR3 DNA: TGTGCCAGCACTTTTCGGGCCGGGAGTTACGAGCAGTACTTC; CDR3 protein: CASTFRAGSYEQYF
clone size: many; V gene: TRBV7-2; J gene: TRBJ2-7; D gene: TRBD2; CDR3 DNA: TGTGCCAGCAGCGCGGGACTAGCGAGCTCCTACGAGCAGTACTTC; CDR3 protein: CASSAGLASSYEQYF
clone size: few; V gene: TRBV18; J gene: TRBJ2-1; D gene: -; CDR3 DNA: TGTGCCAGCTCACCGACTTGGGATGAGCAGTTCTTC; CDR3 protein: CASSPTWDEQFF
clone size: many; V gene: TRBV6-2/TRBV6-3; J gene: TRBJ2-1; D gene: -; CDR3 DNA: TGTGCCAGCAGATGGACCGCCGTTTACAATGAGCAGTTCTTC; CDR3 protein: CASRWTAVYNEQFF
clone size: many; V gene: TRBV5-1; J gene: TRBJ2-2; D gene: -; CDR3 DNA: TGCGCCAGCAGCCACCTAGAGACGGTCACGAACACCGGGGAGCTGTTTTTT; CDR3 protein: CASSHLETVTNTGELFF
clone size: many; V gene: TRBV5-5; J gene: TRBJ2-1; D gene: TRBD2; CDR3 DNA: TGTGCCAGCAGCCATGGACTAGCTACCAATGAGCAGTTCTTC; CDR3 protein: CASSHGLATNEQFF
clone size: many; V gene: TRBV6-5; J gene: TRBJ2-3; D gene: -; CDR3 DNA: TGTGCCAGCAGCGCAGGAGGTGGGCAAGTTTATTTT; CDR3 protein: CASSAGGGQVYF
clone size: many; V gene: TRBV12-3/TRBV12-4; J gene: TRBJ1-4; D gene: -; CDR3 DNA: TGTGCCAGCGGGTGGGGTGCCAATGAAAAACTGTTTTTT; CDR3 protein: CASGWGANEKLFF
clone size: -; V gene: TRBV7-9; J gene: TRBJ2-1; D gene: TRBD1; CDR3 DNA: TGTGCCAGCAGCATTAACCCAAGGACAGGGTTCTACAATGAGCAGTTCTTC; CDR3 protein: CASSINPRTGFYNEQFF
clone size: many; V gene: TRBV12-3/TRBV12-4; J gene: TRBJ2-7; D gene: -; CDR3 DNA: TGTGCCAGCAGCCCGGTCCCTTCCTACGAGCAGTACTTC; CDR3 protein: CASSPVPSYEQYF
clone size: many; V gene: TRBV29-1; J gene: TRBJ2-2; D gene: -; CDR3 DNA: TGCAGCGTTGCACCTCCGGGGGCAGACGGGGAGCTGTTTTTT; CDR3 protein: CSVAPPGADGELFF
clone size: many; V gene: TRBV5-1; J gene: TRBJ2-5; D gene: -; CDR3 DNA: TGCGCCAGCAGAATAGCGGCAGAGACCCAGTACTTC; CDR3 protein: CASRIAAETQYF
clone size: many; V gene: TRBV21-1; J gene: TRBJ2-1; D gene: -; CDR3 DNA: TGTGCCAGCAGCAACGTGCTCCCGGGACTAGTTTCGGGATACAATGAGCAGTTCTTC; CDR3 protein: CASSNVLPGLVSGYNEQFF
clone size: many; V gene: TRBV18; J gene: TRBJ2-7; D gene: TRBD1; CDR3 DNA: TGTGCCAGCTCACCAACGGACAGGGCCTACATAGAGCAGTACTTC; CDR3 protein: CASSPTDRAYIEQYF
clone size: many; V gene: TRBV7-6; J gene: TRBJ2-1; D gene: TRBD2; CDR3 DNA: TGTGCCAGCAGCTTAACGGGACTAGCAGACAATGAGCAGTTCTTC; CDR3 protein: CASSLTGLADNEQFF
clone size: many; V gene: TRBV7-9; J gene: TRBJ2-3; D gene: TRBD2; CDR3 DNA: TGTGCCAGCAGCCTTCGGGGGACTAGCGGCACAGATACGCAGTATTTT; CDR3 protein: CASSLRGTSGTDTQYF
clone size: few; V gene: TRBV28; J gene: TRBJ2-7; D gene: -; CDR3 DNA: TGTGCCAGCAGCCCCCATAGTGGAGAATCCTACGAGCAGTACTTC; CDR3 protein: CASSPHSGESYEQYF
clone size: -; V gene: TRBV7-8; J gene: TRBJ1-2; D gene: TRBD1; CDR3 DNA: TGTGCCAGCAGCTTAGAACAGGGGGCCTATGGCTACACCTTC; CDR3 protein: CASSLEQGAYGYTF
clone size: many; V gene: TRBV6-1; J gene: TRBJ1-3; D gene: -; CDR3 DNA: TGTGCCAGCAGTACCCTTCTTTGGACGGGGGCTGGAAACACCATATATTTT; CDR3 protein: CASSTLLWTGAGNTIYF
clone size: many; V gene: TRBV6-2/TRBV6-3; J gene: TRBJ2-1; D gene: TRBD1; CDR3 DNA: TGTGCCAGCAGCCCGACAGGGCTTGAGCAGTTCTTC; CDR3 protein: CASSPTGLEQFF
clone size: many; V gene: TRBV5-4; J gene: TRBJ2-7; D gene: TRBD1; CDR3 DNA: TGTGCCAGCAGCTTTCCGGGACAGGTGAACGAGCAGTACTTC; CDR3 protein: CASSFPGQVNEQYF
clone size: few; V gene: TRBV6-2/TRBV6-3; J gene: TRBJ1-5; D gene: -; CDR3 DNA: TGTGCCAGCAACCCCACAAATCAGCCCCAGCATTTT; CDR3 protein: CASNPTNQPQHF
clone size: few; V gene: TRBV10-3; J gene: TRBJ2-3; D gene: -; CDR3 DNA: TGTGCCATCAGTGAGACGAATACAGGGAACACAGATACGCAGTATTTT; CDR3 protein: CAISETNTGNTDTQYF
clone size: many; V gene: TRBV5-1; J gene: TRBJ1-1; D gene: -; CDR3 DNA: TGCGCCAGCAGCTTTGGATACACTGAAGCTTTCTTT; CDR3 protein: CASSFGYTEAFF
clone size: -; V gene: TRBV7-9; J gene: TRBJ2-2; D gene: -; CDR3 DNA: TGTGCCAGCAGCTTAGAAGGCCCTCAGGAGCTGTTTTTT; CDR3 protein: CASSLEGPQELFF
clone size: many; V gene: TRBV28; J gene: TRBJ2-7; D gene: -; CDR3 DNA: TGTGCCAGCAGGTCTGGGGGGATCGATTACGAGCAGTACTTC; CDR3 protein: CASRSGGIDYEQYF
clone size: few; V gene: TRBV30; J gene: TRBJ2-7; D gene: -; CDR3 DNA: TGTGCCTGGAGAGGCTCCTACGAGCAGTACTTC; CDR3 protein: CAWRGSYEQYF
clone size: many; V gene: TRBV7-2; J gene: TRBJ2-7; D gene: TRBD2; CDR3 DNA: TGTGCCAGCAGTTTACGGACTAGCGGTTACGAGCAGTACTTC; CDR3 protein: CASSLRTSGYEQYF
clone size: many; V gene: TRBV6-6; J gene: TRBJ1-5; D gene: -; CDR3 DNA: TGTGCCAGCATCAACAGGGTTGGGCAGCCCCAGCATTTT; CDR3 protein: CASINRVGQPQHF
clone size: many; V gene: TRBV20-1; J gene: TRBJ2-7; D gene: TRBD1; CDR3 DNA: TGCAGTGCTGTGGACGGACAGGGGCGATACGAGCAGTACTTC; CDR3 protein: CSAVDGQGRYEQYF
clone size: many; V gene: TRBV6-5; J gene: TRBJ2-3; D gene: -; CDR3 DNA: TGTGCCAGCCAGGGAACCACAGATACGCAGTATTTT; CDR3 protein: CASQGTTDTQYF
clone size: many; V gene: TRBV29-1; J gene: TRBJ1-2; D gene: -; CDR3 DNA: TGCAGCGTTGTTTTTCGGGGAGGCTATGGCTACACCTTC; CDR3 protein: CSVVFRGGYGYTF
clone size: many; V gene: TRBV24-1; J gene: TRBJ2-3; D gene: -; CDR3 DNA: TGTGCCTCTTCGGACGGGACTGAAGATACGCAGTATTTT; CDR3 protein: CASSDGTEDTQYF
clone size: few; V gene: TRBV12-3/TRBV12-4; J gene: TRBJ1-2; D gene: -; CDR3 DNA: TGTGCCAGCAGTTTAGGGGGGGCAAATAACTATGGCTACACCTTC; CDR3 protein: CASSLGGANNYGYTF
clone size: many; V gene: TRBV5-1; J gene: TRBJ2-7; D gene: TRBD1; CDR3 DNA: TGCGCCAGCAGCTGGGGACAGTCCTACGAGCAGTACTTC; CDR3 protein: CASSWGQSYEQYF
clone size: many; V gene: TRBV6-2/TRBV6-3; J gene: TRBJ2-2; D gene: -; CDR3 DNA: TGTGCCAGCAGTCGGGACCTAGCAACCGGGGAGCTGTTTTTT; CDR3 protein: CASSRDLATGELFF
clone size: many; V gene: TRBV6-2/TRBV6-3; J gene: TRBJ2-5; D gene: TRBD2; CDR3 DNA: TGTGCCAGCACTGTGGGAGGGGAGACCCAGTACTTC; CDR3 protein: CASTVGGETQYF
clone size: many; V gene: TRBV6-2/TRBV6-3; J gene: TRBJ1-2; D gene: TRBD1; CDR3 DNA: TGTGCCAGCAAAGACGGACAGGTGAACTATGGCTACACCTTC; CDR3 protein: CASKDGQVNYGYTF
clone size: many; V gene: TRBV20-1; J gene: TRBJ2-1; D gene: TRBD2; CDR3 DNA: TGCAGTGCGGTGGCGTTTCTAGCGGGAGCCCTGGCAGAGCAGTTCTTC; CDR3 protein: CSAVAFLAGALAEQFF
clone size: many; V gene: TRBV5-6; J gene: TRBJ2-7; D gene: TRBD1; CDR3 DNA: TGTGCCAGCAGCTTGGACCCGGGACAGGGGAGAGAGCAGTACTTC; CDR3 protein: CASSLDPGQGREQYF